This TCR beta chain was identified during a study of blood T cell repertoires in COVID-19. Study information: Samples representing acute and convalescent COVID-19 were sourced from the United States, Italy and Spain. PBMCs, B-cell-depleted T cells, or T cells were the source of the cDNA or gDNA that made up the material.

V gave up 2 bases and J gave up 2 bases, with 19 bases separating them. Germline CDR1 reads MGHRA; CDR2 reads YSYEKL. The CDR3 length is 18 residues. TCRdb's copy holds only in-frame clones and misses some; the assay was immunoSEQ multiplex PCR. The sample has 50,000 to 55,000 clones, 80% to 90% seen once. This rearrangement joins TRBV4-1 to TRBJ2-1; D possibly corresponds to TRBD2 (7 bases). The sequenced material came from peripheral blood. The clonotype was recovered from a man between 65 and 80 years old with acute or convalescent COVID-19. The CDR3 sequence is CASSQTPAGGRAYNEQFF. The CDR3 region has the DNA TGCGCCAGCAGCCAAACCCCGGCCGGGGGGCGCGCCTACAATGAGCAGTTCTTC.